These 22 T cell receptor beta chains originate from one sample sequenced in a study of CD8 T cell repertoires and HIV-1 epitope variants. Sequencing used immunoSEQ multiplex PCR; TCRdb keeps in-frame clones, though not all of them. The sample lists over 90,000 clones; around 67% were seen once. Sequencing was carried out using uncultured baseline CD8+ T cells from peripheral blood mononuclear cells (PBMCs). All receptors come from a male donor with HIV.

This clone was picked up one time. V usage is TRBV4-1 and J usage is TRBJ1-1; D is perhaps TRBD1 (5 bases). Germline CDR1 and CDR2: MGHRA and YSYEKL. The CDR3 consists of 13 residues. The germline V and J ends were trimmed by 2 bases and 8 bases, with 12 bases remaining between them. DNA for the CDR3: TGCGCCAGCAGCCAAACGATCGGGGGGGAAGCTTTCTTT. Its translation: CASSQTIGGEAFF.

The chain is built from TRBV28 and TRBJ1-4; D gene unclear. The CDR3 consists of 16 residues. From germline, CDR1 is MDHEN and CDR2 SYDVKM. V was trimmed by 4 bases and J by 5 bases, leaving 17 bases between them. The CDR3 region has the DNA TGTGCCAGCAGTTCCGATATGGCCGCCACAAATGAAAAACTGTTTTTT. It encodes CASSSDMAATNEKLFF.

V is TRBV5-1 and J is TRBJ1-1; 11 bases are a match to TRBD1. This CDR3 has 15 amino acids. Germline loops: CDR1 SGHRS, CDR2 YFSETQ. Unmatched junction bases numbered 2, after V lost 0 bases and J lost 4 bases. CDR3 in DNA: TGCGCCAGCAGCTTGGCCGGGACAGGGGGCACTGAAGCTTTCTTT. Its translation: CASSLAGTGGTEAFF.

The chain combines TRBV4-2 with TRBJ1-4; D perhaps matches TRBD1 (6 bases). The V end was cut by 0 bases, the J end by 8 bases, with 16 bases between. There are 16 residues in the CDR3. Germline CDR1 and CDR2: LGHNA and YNFKEQ. CDR3 amino acids: CASSQDPRGPDEKLFF. In DNA, the CDR3 is TGTGCCAGCAGCCAAGATCCCAGGGGTCCGGACGAAAAACTGTTTTTT.

This clone showed up just a few times. CDR3 nucleotides: TGTGCCAGCAGTTTCGTGGACACTGAAGCTTTCTTT. Residues: CASSFVDTEAFF. This chain uses TRBV28 with TRBJ1-1; no firm D call. This CDR3 is built from 12 residues. Trimming removed 3 bases from V and 3 bases from J, with 5 bases in between. Germline values: CDR1 MDHEN, CDR2 SYDVKM.

The chain employs TRBV5-6 and TRBJ2-7, with D unclear. This CDR3 spans 13 amino acids. The V and J ends lost 0 bases and 6 bases respectively, with 10 bases between them. The germline gives CDR1 SGHDT, CDR2 YYEEEE. The CDR3 DNA reads TGTGCCAGCAGCTTGGCCGTACAGCCCGAGCAGTACTTC. This gives the protein CASSLAVQPEQYF.

The chain couples TRBV14 to TRBJ2-7; D call uncertain. The CDR3 sequence is 14 residues long. Trimming cost V 0 bases and J 1 base, with 7 bases left between them. CDR1 is SGHDN and CDR2 is FVKESK in the germline V gene. CDR3 DNA: TGTGCCAGCAGCCAAGATTGGGTTTCCTACGAGCAGTACTTC. It codes for CASSQDWVSYEQYF.

The rearrangement uses TRBV6-5 and TRBJ2-1; D is uncertain. This CDR3 is built from 14 residues. Germline V gene sequence: CDR1 MNHEY, CDR2 SVGAGI. V was cut by 1 base and J by 1 base, with 5 bases left in between. CDR3 bases: TGTGCCAGCAGTTACTTGGTATCCTACAATGAGCAGTTCTTC. Amino acids: CASSYLVSYNEQFF.

The V gene is TRBV19, the J gene TRBJ1-5, with a weak D call TRBD1 (6 bases). The CDR3 spans 15 residues. Trimming took off 5 bases at V and 4 bases at J, with 15 bases between the two ends. Germline loops: CDR1 LNHDA, CDR2 SQIVND (reference sequence). CDR3 residues: CASSPTGTSNQPQHF. The DNA of the CDR3 is TGTGCCAGTAGTCCAACAGGGACTAGTAATCAGCCCCAGCATTTT.

The chain recombines TRBV11-2 with TRBJ2-7; the match to TRBD1 covers 7 bases. V gave up 1 base and J gave up 2 bases; unmatched junction bases: 2. Germline V lookup: CDR1 SGHAT, CDR2 FQNNGV. The CDR3 runs 14 residues. The CDR3 DNA reads TGTGCCAGCAGCTTAGGGACAGGACCCTACGAGCAGTACTTC. Protein product: CASSLGTGPYEQYF.

The V call is TRBV28, the J call TRBJ2-5, with D perhaps TRBD2 (6 bases). Trimming stripped 6 bases from V and 8 bases from J, with 19 bases between. The CDR3 is made up of 14 amino acids. CDR1 MDHEN and CDR2 SYDVKM come from the germline V gene. The CDR3 is CASSLRTTRGTQYF. The CDR3 DNA follows: TGTGCCAGCAGCCTAAGGACTACTCGGGGCACCCAGTACTTC. Drawing the rest from reference TRBV28 and TRBJ2-5, the complete variable domain is DVKVTQSSRYLVKRTGEKVFLECVQDMDHENMFWYRQDPGLGLRLIYFSYDVKMKEKGDIPEGYSVSREKKERFSLILESASTNQTSMYLCASSLRTTRGTQYFGPGTRLLVL.

The J gene is TRBJ2-7, the V gene TRBV5-1, with 8 bases fitting TRBD2. This CDR3 comprises 16 residues. V was pared by 3 bases and J by 2 bases, with 10 bases of the junction left unmatched. Per germline, CDR1 SGHRS and CDR2 YFSETQ. The CDR3: CASSWVLSGSTYEQYF. CDR3 DNA: TGCGCCAGCAGCTGGGTACTGAGCGGGAGCACCTACGAGCAGTACTTC.

This sequence joins TRBV9 and TRBJ2-7; TRBD2 might be the D (5 bases). Trimming left V 0 bases short and J 3 bases short, with 13 bases between. The CDR3 consists of 15 residues. Germline loops: CDR1 SGDLS, CDR2 YYNGEE. The CDR3 DNA reads as TGTGCCAGCAGCGTAGAAGAGGGCCCGGACTACGAGCAGTACTTC. It codes for CASSVEEGPDYEQYF.

This clone showed up just once. The chain links TRBV15 to TRBJ2-3; 12 bases agree with TRBD2. The V segment lost 0 bases and the J segment 2 bases; nucleotides outside the gene matches: 15. CDR3 length: 21 amino acids. The germline V gene encodes CDR1 LNHNV and CDR2 YYDKDF (reference sequence). The CDR3 coding sequence is TGTGCCACCAGCAGAGATCCTCGACGCTCGGCTAGCGGGAGGGTCACAGATACGCAGTATTTT. It translates to CATSRDPRRSASGRVTDTQYF.

The V gene is TRBV15, the J gene TRBJ1-3; no definite D call. The germline V gene encodes CDR1 LNHNV and CDR2 YYDKDF (reference sequence). There are 12 residues in the CDR3. Trimming removed 4 bases at V and 4 bases at J, with 5 bases between. The CDR3 loop is CATSTTGNTIYF. The CDR3 DNA is TGTGCCACCAGCACGACAGGAAACACCATATATTTT.

The CDR3 here is CASSVAGGREKLFF. The CDR3 DNA follows: TGTGCCAGCAGCGTAGCCGGGGGGCGGGAAAAACTGTTTTTT. The chain joins TRBV9 to TRBJ1-4, with D maybe TRBD1 (6 bases). V gave up 0 bases and J gave up 8 bases, with 11 bases separating them. The germline V gene has CDR1 SGDLS and CDR2 YYNGEE. The length of the CDR3 is 14 residues.

This sequence joins TRBV9 and TRBJ2-2, with a possible D match to TRBD2 (6 bases). Germline V gene data show CDR1 as SGDLS and CDR2 as YYNGEE. This CDR3 comprises 13 residues. Trimming left V 0 bases short and J 6 bases short, with 6 bases between. The CDR3 DNA sequence: TGTGCCAGCAGCGTAGGGAGGGCCGGGGAGCTGTTTTTT. Encoded protein: CASSVGRAGELFF. Combining the CDR3 with reference TRBV9 and TRBJ2-2 gives the whole variable domain DSGVTQTPKHLITATGQRVTLRCSPRSGDLSVYWYQQSLDQGLQFLIQYYNGEERAKGNILERFSAQQFPDLHSELNLSSLELGDSALYFCASSVGRAGELFFGEGSRLTVL.

The chain has TRBV27 and TRBJ2-1, with D perhaps matching TRBD2 (6 bases). V lost 3 bases and J lost 9, with 12 bases in between. The CDR3 consists of 13 residues. The germline CDR1 and CDR2 sequences are MNHEY and SMNVEV (reference sequence). As DNA, the CDR3 is TGTGCCAGCAGTTTCCCGGGACTCGGTGAGCAGTTCTTC. It codes for CASSFPGLGEQFF.

This clone is medium-sized. The rearrangement uses TRBV27 and TRBJ1-3; D remains unclear. This CDR3 is 15 amino acids long. Trimming removed 5 bases from V and 0 bases from J, with 11 bases in between. CDR1 is MNHEY and CDR2 is SMNVEV in the germline V gene (reference sequence). Here the CDR3 DNA reads TGTGCCAGCAGTGCGGACGGATACTCTGGAAACACCATATATTTT. Protein: CASSADGYSGNTIYF.

This clone was seen ten or more times. This rearrangement joins TRBV4-2 to TRBJ1-3; D is undetermined. From germline, CDR1 is LGHNA and CDR2 YNFKEQ. V lost 0 bases, J lost 2 bases, and 17 bases lay in between. This CDR3 region has 18 residues. The CDR3 nucleotides read TGTGCCAGCAGCCAAGACCCCTCGTTGGGGTTAACTGGAAACACCATATATTTT. Its protein product is CASSQDPSLGLTGNTIYF.

The genes are TRBV28 and TRBJ2-7; 7 positions agree with TRBD1. V was clipped by 3 bases and J by 5 bases; unmatched bases: 7. CDR1 MDHEN and CDR2 SYDVKM come from the germline V gene. This CDR3 contains 14 residues. This chain's CDR3 is CASSLIQGNHEQYF. The DNA for the CDR3 is TGTGCCAGCAGTTTGATACAGGGGAATCACGAGCAGTACTTC.

This clone was seen once. The rearrangement uses TRBV5-1 and TRBJ2-1; D call uncertain. The germline V gene has CDR1 SGHRS and CDR2 YFSETQ. CDR3 length equals 13 residues. V lost 0 bases to trimming and J lost 5 bases, with 6 bases between them. The CDR3 nucleotides are TGCGCCAGCAGCTTGGGGGGTGACAATGAGCAGTTCTTC. Its protein product is CASSLGGDNEQFF.